These T cell receptor beta chains were read from a single sample in a study of monozygotic twins with inflammatory bowel disease. Reanalyzing the 5' RACE reads, TCRdb keeps one entry per CDR3 protein, without DNA. In all, the sample yields some 200,000 distinct CDR3 sequences. Material for sequencing was blood. The receptors here all came from a human donor with ulcerative colitis or Crohn's disease, or a healthy co-twin of an affected twin (not recorded which). Both conserved end residues are part of each CDR3. Fields, in order: V gene, CDR3 length, J gene, CDR3 protein.

v_gene: TRBV6-1; len: 14; j_gene: TRBJ2-7; CDR3aa: CASSHRQAPYEQYF
v_gene: TRBV6-5; len: 17; j_gene: TRBJ2-3; CDR3aa: CASSYKGARGGLHTQYF
v_gene: TRBV2; len: 12; j_gene: TRBJ2-1; CDR3aa: CASSEIASEQFF
v_gene: TRBV7-9; len: 16; j_gene: TRBJ1-4; CDR3aa: CASSSLSGTGNEKLFF
v_gene: TRBV7-6; len: 16; j_gene: TRBJ2-3; CDR3aa: CASSLGYGPGTDTQYF
v_gene: TRBV5-3; len: 12; j_gene: TRBJ1-6; CDR3aa: CARSGGRSPLHF
v_gene: TRBV7-9; len: 14; j_gene: TRBJ1-2; CDR3aa: CASSLELGWSGYTF
v_gene: TRBV7-2; len: 14; j_gene: TRBJ2-3; CDR3aa: CASSLIFRRDTQYF
v_gene: TRBV2; len: 12; j_gene: TRBJ1-1; CDR3aa: CASPTLSTEAFF
v_gene: TRBV7-6; len: 13; j_gene: TRBJ1-2; CDR3aa: CASSRGQATGYTF
v_gene: TRBV5-4; len: 16; j_gene: TRBJ2-3; CDR3aa: CASSTTGQGGRDTQYF
v_gene: TRBV5-1; len: 17; j_gene: TRBJ2-7; CDR3aa: CASSKTPAGQGKYEQYF
v_gene: TRBV7-8; len: 18; j_gene: TRBJ2-1; CDR3aa: CASSSAGLAGALNNEQFF
v_gene: TRBV12-3/TRBV12-4; len: 15; j_gene: TRBJ2-5; CDR3aa: CASSLGLAGEETQYF
v_gene: TRBV5-4; len: 19; j_gene: TRBJ2-6; CDR3aa: CASSFSGLAGRSGANVLTF
v_gene: TRBV6-1; len: 15; j_gene: TRBJ2-7; CDR3aa: CASSEAGTPTYEQYF
v_gene: TRBV7-9; len: 13; j_gene: TRBJ2-7; CDR3aa: CASSLFGEVEQYF
v_gene: TRBV5-1; len: 14; j_gene: TRBJ1-6; CDR3aa: CASSLDVENSPLHF
v_gene: TRBV12-3/TRBV12-4; len: 13; j_gene: TRBJ2-5; CDR3aa: CASSTGEWETQYF
v_gene: TRBV11-2; len: 19; j_gene: TRBJ2-7; CDR3aa: CASSLDLPGTSGGSYEQYF
v_gene: TRBV5-1; len: 15; j_gene: TRBJ2-7; CDR3aa: CASSLEVWGGYEQYF
v_gene: TRBV11-2; len: 16; j_gene: TRBJ2-7; CDR3aa: CASSLIGDRVSYEQYF
v_gene: TRBV7-8; len: 14; j_gene: TRBJ1-1; CDR3aa: CASNLQGAYTEAFF
v_gene: TRBV5-1; len: 13; j_gene: TRBJ1-1; CDR3aa: CASRNTGNTEAFF
v_gene: TRBV18; len: 15; j_gene: TRBJ1-1; CDR3aa: CASPPEQGINTEAFF
v_gene: TRBV6-5; len: 13; j_gene: TRBJ2-7; CDR3aa: CASRFGSSYEQYF
v_gene: TRBV20-1; len: 15; j_gene: TRBJ1-6; CDR3aa: CSARDQQGSNSPLHF
v_gene: TRBV5-4; len: 19; j_gene: TRBJ2-3; CDR3aa: CASSSRPGTGVGKLDTQYF
v_gene: TRBV9; len: 14; j_gene: TRBJ2-2; CDR3aa: CASSAAFGTGELFF
v_gene: TRBV27; len: 11; j_gene: TRBJ2-1; CDR3aa: CASSGGDEQFF
v_gene: TRBV10-3; len: 13; j_gene: TRBJ1-5; CDR3aa: CAISVGGNQPQHF
v_gene: TRBV10-2; len: 19; j_gene: TRBJ2-4; CDR3aa: CASSELPSGGYLAKNIQYF
v_gene: TRBV12-3/TRBV12-4; len: 11; j_gene: TRBJ1-1; CDR3aa: CASSFFTEAFF
v_gene: TRBV27; len: 14; j_gene: TRBJ1-2; CDR3aa: CASSTSGPRDGYTF
v_gene: TRBV27; len: 15; j_gene: TRBJ2-7; CDR3aa: CASSRSGGTPYEQYF
v_gene: TRBV20-1; len: 15; j_gene: TRBJ2-4; CDR3aa: CSASIQGSAKNIQYF
v_gene: TRBV6-1; len: 14; j_gene: TRBJ1-6; CDR3aa: CASRIQGVDSPLHF
v_gene: TRBV12-3/TRBV12-4; len: 14; j_gene: TRBJ1-2; CDR3aa: CASSLMGVDYGYTF
v_gene: TRBV5-1; len: 15; j_gene: TRBJ1-1; CDR3aa: CASSGQGAMNTEAFF
v_gene: TRBV5-1; len: 17; j_gene: TRBJ2-6; CDR3aa: CASNWGQFGSGANVLTF
v_gene: TRBV5-1; len: 14; j_gene: TRBJ1-3; CDR3aa: CASKRLSSGNTIYF
v_gene: TRBV18; len: 15; j_gene: TRBJ1-2; CDR3aa: CASSPEKRPNYGYTF
v_gene: TRBV18; len: 14; j_gene: TRBJ2-3; CDR3aa: CASSPNPSTDTQYF
v_gene: TRBV10-3; len: 13; j_gene: TRBJ1-5; CDR3aa: CATAYYSNQPQHF
v_gene: TRBV15; len: 15; j_gene: TRBJ2-5; CDR3aa: CATSRDWGALGTQYF
v_gene: TRBV5-1; len: 16; j_gene: TRBJ2-1; CDR3aa: CASSLEKQTDYNEQFF
v_gene: TRBV7-8; len: 13; j_gene: TRBJ1-1; CDR3aa: CASSLGGGSEAFF
v_gene: TRBV5-1; len: 15; j_gene: TRBJ2-3; CDR3aa: CASSADSYLTDTQYF
v_gene: TRBV12-3/TRBV12-4; len: 14; j_gene: TRBJ1-5; CDR3aa: CASSARTGIQPQPF
v_gene: TRBV24-1; len: 15; j_gene: TRBJ2-5; CDR3aa: CATSDLGGQGETQYF
v_gene: TRBV7-9; len: 15; j_gene: TRBJ2-7; CDR3aa: CASSPKAGDVNEQYF
v_gene: TRBV4-2; len: 16; j_gene: TRBJ1-6; CDR3aa: CASSQLPGTDNSPLHF
v_gene: TRBV19; len: 15; j_gene: TRBJ2-3; CDR3aa: CASSDPGRVADTQYF
v_gene: TRBV7-2; len: 15; j_gene: TRBJ1-2; CDR3aa: CASSLDLKGLYGYTF
v_gene: TRBV6-6; len: 13; j_gene: TRBJ2-3; CDR3aa: CASSSQGADTQYF
v_gene: TRBV7-2; len: 16; j_gene: TRBJ2-1; CDR3aa: CASSLAWDRFYNEQFF
v_gene: TRBV28; len: 14; j_gene: TRBJ1-6; CDR3aa: CASSLRQIDSPLHF
v_gene: TRBV7-2; len: 17; j_gene: TRBJ2-5; CDR3aa: CASSFLSGGAGQETQYF
v_gene: TRBV10-3; len: 13; j_gene: TRBJ2-5; CDR3aa: CATLSRPQETQYF
v_gene: TRBV7-2; len: 12; j_gene: TRBJ2-5; CDR3aa: CASSSAQETQYF